The 21 T cell receptor beta chains listed next were all sequenced from one sample in a study of preoperative IRX-2 immunotherapy in early breast cancer. Repertoires were generated with immunoSEQ multiplex PCR, while TCRdb's copy carries only in-frame clones and drops some. Of about 98,000 clones in the sample, 70% to 90% were seen once. Treatment in this sample: preoperative locoregional IRX-2 cytokine immunotherapy. Here the sequenced sample was tumor tissue, taken after IRX-2 immunotherapy. The receptors stem from a human donor with breast cancer.

This sequence joins TRBV10-1 and TRBJ1-1, with D perhaps matching TRBD1 (5 bases). The CDR3 is 13 amino acids. Germline CDR1 WNHNN, CDR2 SYGVQD (reference sequence). V was trimmed by 6 bases and J by 5 bases, leaving 13 bases between them. The CDR3 here is CASSSAGATEAFF. Here the CDR3 DNA reads TGCGCCAGCAGCTCAGCCGGGGCTACTGAAGCTTTCTTT.

The chain is built from TRBV19 and TRBJ2-1, with D tentatively TRBD1 (7 bases). This CDR3 has 17 residues. Trimming took off 4 bases at V and 5 bases at J, with 21 bases between the two ends. Germline loops: CDR1 LNHDA, CDR2 SQIVND (reference sequence). CDR3 amino acids: CASSTLRNSGGNNEQFF. Written as DNA, the CDR3 is TGTGCCAGTAGTACACTCCGAAACTCAGGGGGGAACAATGAGCAGTTCTTC.

This chain uses TRBV6-8 with TRBJ2-1, with TRBD1 identical over 8 bases. This CDR3 region has 12 residues. Germline V gene sequence: CDR1 MNHGY, CDR2 SAAAGT. The J segment lost 6 bases and the V segment lost 10 bases, leaving 5 bases of the junction unmatched. CDR3 bases: TGTGCCATGCAGGGGGCCTCCAATGAGCAGTTCTTC. Translated, it gives CAMQGASNEQFF.

This sequence joins TRBV6-8 and TRBJ2-1; D unclear. Trimming pared 4 bases from V and 7 bases from J, leaving 17 bases between. The CDR3 extends over 15 amino acids. The germline gives CDR1 MNHGY, CDR2 SAAAGT. Here the CDR3 DNA reads TGTGCCAGCAGTTTTGGGTGGGCGGCCGGGAATGAGCAGTTCTTC. This codes for CASSFGWAAGNEQFF.

The rearrangement uses TRBV6-8 and TRBJ1-3; D is possibly TRBD1 (5 bases). The CDR3 extends over 15 amino acids. V lost 5 bases to trimming and J lost 0 bases, with 11 bases between them. CDR1 is MNHGY and CDR2 is SAAAGT in the germline V gene. CDR3 bases: TGTGCCAGCAGTGCCGATCAGGGCTCTGGAAACACCATATATTTT. It translates to CASSADQGSGNTIYF.

The V and J genes are TRBV10-3 and TRBJ2-3; D might be TRBD2 (5 bases). There are 14 residues in the CDR3. V was trimmed by 4 bases and J by 3 bases, leaving 11 bases between them. In germline, CDR1 is ENHRY, CDR2 SYGVKD. The CDR3 DNA is TGTGCCATCAGTGCCGAACTAGGGACAGATACGCAGTATTTT. Translating it yields CAISAELGTDTQYF.

This clone has just one count. An end of the junction differs from the germline gene, which may be a read error. The DNA includes a base that is either unread or ambiguous, and X takes the place of its residue. The chain has TRBV6-8 and TRBJ1-2, with a weak D call TRBD1 (5 bases). The V gene's germline CDR1 is MNHGY and CDR2 SAAAGT. The CDR3 extends over 14 amino acids. DNA for the CDR3: TGTGCYAGCAGATCGAGGGGCACGAGGTATGGCTACACCTTC. Amino acid sequence: CXSRSRGTRYGYTF. The whole CDR3 sequence is CASRSRGTRYGYTF.

This chain joins TRBV28 and TRBJ1-5; D remains unclear. CDR1 is MDHEN, CDR2 SYDVKM, per germline. The V gene lost 4 bases and the J gene lost 1 base, with 14 bases spanning the gap. CDR3 size: 16 residues. As DNA, the CDR3 is TGTGCCAGCAGTTATTCTTCTCGAGGAAGCAATCAGCCCCAGCATTTT. It is translated as CASSYSSRGSNQPQHF.

V usage is TRBV7-6 and J usage is TRBJ1-2; possibly TRBD1 for D (5 bases). V was clipped by 3 bases and J by 3 bases, with 26 bases between them. CDR1 is SGHVS and CDR2 is FNYEAQ in the germline V gene. The CDR3 runs to 19 residues. The CDR3 spells CASSLERGRVREGDYGYTF. The CDR3 nucleotides read TGTGCCAGCAGCTTGGAACGAGGCAGGGTCAGAGAGGGAGACTATGGCTACACCTTC.

The V and J genes are TRBV6-8 and TRBJ2-7; 8 positions agree with TRBD1. This CDR3 is 13 amino acids long. Germline CDR1 reads MNHGY; CDR2 reads SAAAGT. The junction had 6 bases not matched to a gene; V was cut back by 6 bases and J by 5 bases. The CDR3 loop reads CASRRQGLHEQYF. CDR3 nucleotide sequence: TGTGCCAGCAGAAGACAGGGGCTCCACGAGCAGTACTTC.

The chain links TRBV19 to TRBJ1-1; 11 bases align to TRBD1. V was clipped by 4 bases and J by 1 base; unmatched bases: 5. This CDR3 has 16 residues. Germline V gives CDR1 LNHDA, CDR2 SQIVND (reference sequence). DNA for the CDR3: TGTGCCAGTAGTACGCGGACAGGGGGCTGGAACACTGAAGCTTTCTTT. It codes for CASSTRTGGWNTEAFF.

The genes are TRBV19 and TRBJ1-6; 7 bases agree with TRBD1. The CDR3 totals 14 residues. Trimming took 3 bases from V and 11 from J; bases not matched to a gene: 7. Germline V gives CDR1 LNHDA, CDR2 SQIVND (reference sequence). CDR3 sequence: CASSIDRERTPLHF. In nucleotides, the CDR3 is TGTGCCAGTAGTATTGACAGGGAACGGACACCCCTCCACTTT.

The chain links TRBV23-1 to TRBJ1-5; D not certain. TRBV23-1 is flagged as an ORF with uncertain function. This CDR3 has 15 amino acids. Trimming took 6 bases from V and 0 from J, leaving 12 bases between them. As DNA, the CDR3 is TGCGCCAGCAGCCCCGGACCCAATAGCAATCAGCCCCAGCATTTT. This codes for CASSPGPNSNQPQHF.

V is TRBV18 and J is TRBJ2-3; 14 bases align to TRBD2. Unmatched junction bases numbered 0, after V lost 3 bases and J lost 4 bases. This CDR3 has 15 residues. CDR1 and CDR2 (germline): KGHSH, LQKENI. In DNA, the CDR3 is TGTGCCAGCTCACCGGGACTAGCGGGAGCAGATACGCAGTATTTT. Translated, it gives CASSPGLAGADTQYF.

V is TRBV2 and J is TRBJ1-2, with unresolved D. Germline-derived CDR1 and CDR2 are SNHLY and FYNNEI. Trimming took 6 bases from V and 5 from J, leaving 13 bases between them. This CDR3 has 13 amino acids. CDR3 DNA sequence: TGTGCCAGCAGCCCCACAGACGGGTATGGCTACACCTTC. The encoded protein is CASSPTDGYGYTF.

The genes are TRBV28 and TRBJ1-4; TRBD1 might be the D (5 bases). The germline V gene encodes CDR1 MDHEN and CDR2 SYDVKM. The ends were cut back, 7 bases at V and 8 bases at J, with 14 bases in the middle. This CDR3 spans 13 amino acids. The CDR3 coding sequence is TGTGCCAGCATGTTGGGGCGTGAAGAAAAACTGTTTTTT. Protein: CASMLGREEKLFF.

The gene calls are TRBV30 and TRBJ1-4; D gene ambiguous. Germline CDR1 is GTSNPN and CDR2 is SVGIG (reference sequence). The CDR3 consists of 14 residues. The V gene lost 5 bases and the J gene lost 6 bases, with 16 bases spanning the gap. CDR3 protein: CAWGEAGIDEKLFF. CDR3 DNA: TGTGCCTGGGGAGAGGCGGGCATTGATGAAAAACTGTTTTTT.

The chain joins TRBV29-1 to TRBJ1-1; no clear D gene. The length of the CDR3 is 13 residues. V lost 4 bases and J lost 0, with 9 bases in between. Germline CDR1 is SQVTM and CDR2 is ANQGSEA. The CDR3 is CSVAARMNTEAFF. The CDR3 coding sequence is TGCAGCGTTGCAGCAAGGATGAACACTGAAGCTTTCTTT.

This chain joins TRBV15 and TRBJ1-3; D is unclear. CDR1 and CDR2 from the germline V gene are LNHNV and YYDKDF (reference sequence). Trimming cost V 6 bases and J 0 bases, with 15 bases left between them. There are 16 residues in the CDR3. The DNA for the CDR3 is TGTGCCACCAGAGGGTCGGGTGCCAGCTCTGGAAACACCATATATTTT. Its protein product is CATRGSGASSGNTIYF.

The V gene is TRBV10-2, the J gene TRBJ2-1; TRBD1 matches at 9 bases. The CDR3 totals 15 residues. The trim removed 4 bases at V and 9 bases at J, leaving 10 bases unmatched. Germline V gene sequence: CDR1 WSHSY, CDR2 SAAADI. In DNA form, the CDR3 reads TGCGCCAGCAGTGCCCCCGGACAGGGGTCCGGTGAGCAGTTCTTC. Amino acid sequence: CASSAPGQGSGEQFF.

This chain uses TRBV6-8 with TRBJ2-5; D not certain. The germline CDR1 and CDR2 sequences are MNHGY and SAAAGT. V was cut by 2 bases and J by 5 bases, with 12 bases left in between. This CDR3 has 14 amino acids. CDR3 residues: CASSYGEDGETQYF. The DNA for the CDR3 is TGTGCCAGCAGTTACGGGGAAGACGGGGAGACCCAGTACTTC.